This entry features one TCR beta chain sequence. This sample stems from a study of cytomegalovirus exposure and HLA in healthy donors. The germline gives CDR1 SQVTM, CDR2 ANQGSEA. Germline trimming cut 5 bases from V and 1 base from J; bases unmatched to any gene: 5. The CDR3 has 13 amino acids. The PCR contained 60 Vbeta and 13 Jbeta primers. Clones were read by immunoSEQ multiplex PCR, and TCRdb kept only the in-frame ones, dropping some. Among some 90,000 clones listed, 81% were seen once. The sample was PBMCs. This TCR derives from a human donor in good health. The gene calls are TRBV29-1 and TRBJ2-7; 7 bases map to TRBD2. The CDR3 sequence is CSVHSGSSYEQYF. In DNA form, the CDR3 reads TGCAGCGTTCATAGCGGGTCTTCCTACGAGCAGTACTTC.